The table lists the clone carrying this T cell receptor (beta chain) with many counts. Its antigen is still unknown. The sample originates from a study of T cells in Graves' hyperthyroidism and ophthalmopathy. Study-level findings and limits: Clonotypes that were expanded in thyroid above 0.001 mostly appeared in blood too. Ophthalmopathy could be told apart from stable hyperthyroidism with a 13 V-J model.

The CDR3 has 13 amino acids. With 2 bases removed from V and 4 bases from J, the gap between germline ends came to 9 bases. Per germline, CDR1 SGHNT and CDR2 YENEEA. The source material, RNA transcripts, was used to amplify TCR beta CDR3 regions. The HTBI primer set drove a first-round RT-PCR of the TCR CDR3. In TCRdb, the multiplex PCR reads were re-called with MiXCR into one record per CDR3 protein. The data show under 300,000 distinct CDR3 sequences, 14% to 15% seen once. The study based diagnoses on clinical symptoms, serum thyroxine and TRAb, thyroid ultrasound and orbital computed tomography. The source of the PBMCs was over 8.5 ml of fresh peripheral blood.

The specimen sequenced was blood. This receptor was taken from a woman in her forties with Graves' hyperthyroidism that later progressed to Graves' ophthalmopathy. This chain connects TRBV11-3 to TRBJ2-7; no reliable D call. CDR3 sequence reads: CASSLTRDYEQYF. CDR3 bases: TGTGCCAGCAGCTTAACAAGGGATTACGAGCAGTACTTC.